This TCR beta chain was retrieved from a study of cytomegalovirus exposure and HLA in healthy donors. General observations from the study: There were under 200 TCR beta chains listed as cytomegalovirus-associated. In an earlier analysis, in under 700 donors, most V segments appeared productive either ~87% or ~30% of the time.

CDR1 is SGHNT, CDR2 YYREEE, per germline (reference sequence). This CDR3 region has 13 residues. Trimming stripped 4 bases from V and 1 base from J, with 9 bases between. The PCR used 60 Vbeta and 13 Jbeta primers. The data were produced by immunoSEQ multiplex PCR, yet TCRdb's version contains in-frame clones alone and is incomplete. Here the sample spans 150,000 to 160,000 clones, 74% being singletons. As concerns this clone: The antigen is unknown.

The origin of this receptor is a man aged 25-45 years in good health and CMV-seronegative. The genes are TRBV5-4 and TRBJ2-7; TRBD1 might be the D (5 bases). Sample: PBMCs. CDR3 sequence (DNA): TGTGCCAGCAGCCGGAAGGGGTCCTACGAGCAGTACTTC. Its protein product is CASSRKGSYEQYF.